This TCR beta chain was retrieved from a study of brain T cells in children with intractable seizures. Findings of the study overall: Absence of clones before surgery may stem from lower sequencing depth. Patients' HCMV serostatus was unknown; virus specificity rests on CDR3 similarity alone.

On this clone itself: The antigen is unknown.

The time point: blood from clinic visit 5 months post-surgery; TSC patient then seizure free. Patients received at least one anti-epileptic drug before surgery. V shed 0 bases and J shed 4 bases, with 9 bases lying between them. The V gene's germline CDR1 is LGHDT and CDR2 YNNKEL (reference sequence). The CDR3 loop spans 14 amino acids. Sequencing was performed with immunoSEQ multiplex PCR; in TCRdb, only in-frame clones are kept and a portion is missing. This table holds 300,000 to 400,000 clones, more than 85% found once. This clonotype was sampled from a boy under three years old with tuberous sclerosis and intractable seizures. Sample: peripheral blood, taken 5 to 6 months after surgery. The chain carries TRBV3-1 (or the pseudogene TRBV3-2) and TRBJ1-2, with unresolved D. CDR3 amino acids: CASSQDTYGYGYTF. The CDR3 region has the DNA TGTGCCAGCAGCCAAGACACCTACGGCTATGGCTACACCTTC.